This record covers a single T cell receptor beta chain. The antigen remains unidentified. Germline CDR1 is SGHRS and CDR2 is YFSETQ. The CDR3 spans 16 residues. V lost 3 bases, J lost 0 bases, and 4 bases stayed unmatched. Survey level was the resolution at which the v3.0 immunoSEQ assay ran. Data came from immunoSEQ multiplex PCR; TCRdb stores just in-frame clones and leaves some out. The profile covers more than 20,000 clones, with 95% appearing a single time and about 2.4% taken by the ten largest. The source of the sample is a study of long-term antiretroviral therapy in people with HIV. Study observations and caveats: Increased diversity was seen after ART, yet it remained lower than in transplant donor controls. HIV repertoires spanned tighter CDR3 length ranges than controls did. Clonotypes expanded prior to ART showed repertoire dominance at all sampled time points.

The chain couples TRBV5-1 to TRBJ1-2; 11 bases are shared with TRBD1. This TCR derives from a woman aged 50 to 65 with HIV. The material was unsorted PBMCs, obtained roughly 5 years after starting antiretroviral therapy. The CDR3 here is CASSSPDRGPNYGYTF. The CDR3 DNA follows: TGCGCCAGCAGCTCACCGGACAGGGGGCCTAACTATGGCTACACCTTC.